This record looks at one TCR beta chain sequence and its context. Its target is not known. The data were taken from a study of T cell responses to AZD1222 COVID-19 vaccine. Study findings and constraints: Donors in the cohort were predominantly white British and more often female, and clonal diversity was possibly underestimated.

The protocol was immunoSEQ multiplex PCR, while the TCRdb copy is restricted to in-frame clones and leaves out a portion. The sample holds some 160,000 clones, roughly 93% seen once. This TCR was sampled from an adult who received the AZD1222 COVID-19 vaccine. The material sequenced was peripheral blood, taken 28 days after the second AZD1222 dose.

CDR3 nucleotide sequence: TGTGCCAGCCGAACGCGCCAGGGGGACACTGAAGCTTTCTTT. Translating it yields CASRTRQGDTEAFF. The chain joins TRBV2 to TRBJ1-1, with 7 bases fitting TRBD1. Germline V CDR1 and CDR2: SNHLY, FYNNEI. J was trimmed by 3 bases and V by 8 bases; bases with no gene match: 9. This CDR3 has 14 residues.